This TCR beta chain came from a study of blood T cell repertoires in COVID-19. Study details: Italy, Spain and the United States were the sources of the convalescent and acute COVID-19 samples. T cells, B-cell-depleted T cells, or PBMCs provided the cDNA or gDNA that served as material.

Germline CDR1 SNHLY, CDR2 FYNNEI. Trimming shortened V by 4 bases and J by 0 bases, and 4 bases separated the two germline ends. The CDR3 is made up of 13 amino acids. Authors' analysis steps: Reference gene primer amplification gave estimated nucleated cell counts. The data were produced by immunoSEQ multiplex PCR, yet TCRdb's version contains in-frame clones alone and is incomplete. V, J and clone size are taken as reported in that table, and D and trimming were inferred from the DNA itself. The table lists about 290,000 clones, around 89% of them singletons. The receptor comes from a man aged 35-49 years with acute or convalescent COVID-19. The chain joins TRBV2 to TRBJ1-5; D not certain. The sample comprised peripheral blood. The CDR3 protein is CASSVHSNQPQHF. In DNA, the CDR3 is TGTGCCAGCAGTGTCCATAGCAATCAGCCCCAGCATTTT.